The clone carrying this T cell receptor (beta chain) was counted ten times or more. The record originates from a study of response to subunit inactivated influenza vaccine. TCRdb reprocessed the RT-PCR reads via MiXCR and lists one record per CDR3 protein. Of about 570,000 distinct CDR3 sequences listed, over 9% are singletons. CDR1 is SEHNR, CDR2 FQNEAQ, per germline (reference sequence). This CDR3 spans 14 amino acids. V was cut by 1 base and J by 3 bases, with 8 bases left in between. The sample was also linked to a second study, of T cells expressing NK-cell markers. This second report adds: UMIs were included in TCR beta cDNA generated by 5'RACE template switching. HCMV seropositivity marked seven of the eight sequenced donors; one was seronegative.

J is TRBJ2-3 and V is TRBV7-9, with D unclear. The input for sequencing was PBMCs from blood, taken on the day of vaccination. The clonotype originates from a man in his forties or fifties who received an inactivated influenza vaccine. The CDR3 protein is CASSLGLATDTQYF. The CDR3 DNA follows: TGTGCCAGCAGCTTAGGCTTGGCAACAGATACGCAGTATTTT. Combining the CDR3 with reference TRBV7-9 and TRBJ2-3 gives the whole variable domain DTGVSQNPRHKITKRGQNVTFRCDPISEHNRLYWYRQTLGQGPEFLTYFQNEAQLEKSRLLSDRFSAERPKGSFSTLEIQRTEQGDSAMYLCASSLGLATDTQYFGPGTRLTVL.